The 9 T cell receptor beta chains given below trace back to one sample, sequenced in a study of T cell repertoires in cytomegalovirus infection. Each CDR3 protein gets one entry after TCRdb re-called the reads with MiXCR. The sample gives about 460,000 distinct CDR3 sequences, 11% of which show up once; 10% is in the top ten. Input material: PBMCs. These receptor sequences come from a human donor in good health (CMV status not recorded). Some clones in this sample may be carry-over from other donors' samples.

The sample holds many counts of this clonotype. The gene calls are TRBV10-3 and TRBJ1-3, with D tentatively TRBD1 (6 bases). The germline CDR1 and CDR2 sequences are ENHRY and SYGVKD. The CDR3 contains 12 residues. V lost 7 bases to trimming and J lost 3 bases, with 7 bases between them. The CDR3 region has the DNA TGTGCCATCACAGGGGATGGAAACACCATATATTTT. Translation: CAITGDGNTIYF.

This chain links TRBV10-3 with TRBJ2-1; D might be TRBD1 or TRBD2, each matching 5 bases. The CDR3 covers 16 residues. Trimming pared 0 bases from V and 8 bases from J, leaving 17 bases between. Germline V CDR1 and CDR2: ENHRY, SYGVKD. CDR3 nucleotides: TGTGCCATCAGTGAGTCGGGTGGGACCAGTCAACATGAGCAGTTCTTC. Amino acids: CAISESGGTSQHEQFF.

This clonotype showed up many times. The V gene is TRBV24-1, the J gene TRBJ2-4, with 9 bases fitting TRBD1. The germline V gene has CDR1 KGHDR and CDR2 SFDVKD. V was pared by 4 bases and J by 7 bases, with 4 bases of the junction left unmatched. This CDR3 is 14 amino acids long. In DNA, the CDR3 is TGTGCCACCAGTGACCCGGGGACAGGGAACATTCAGTACTTC. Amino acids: CATSDPGTGNIQYF.

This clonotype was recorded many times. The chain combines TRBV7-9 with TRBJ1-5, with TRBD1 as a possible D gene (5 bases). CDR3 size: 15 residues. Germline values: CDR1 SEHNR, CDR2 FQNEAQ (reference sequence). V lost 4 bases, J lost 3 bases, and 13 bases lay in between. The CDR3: CASSSLGGPNQPQHF. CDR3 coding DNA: TGTGCCAGCAGCTCCCTGGGGGGACCCAATCAGCCCCAGCATTTT.

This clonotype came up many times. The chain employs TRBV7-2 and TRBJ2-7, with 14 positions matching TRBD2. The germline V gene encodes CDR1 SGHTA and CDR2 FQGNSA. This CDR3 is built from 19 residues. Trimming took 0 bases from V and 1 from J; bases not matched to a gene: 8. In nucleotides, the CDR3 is TGTGCCAGCAGCTTAGCGGGGACTAGCGGGAGATCGAGGTCCTACGAGCAGTACTTC. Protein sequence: CASSLAGTSGRSRSYEQYF.

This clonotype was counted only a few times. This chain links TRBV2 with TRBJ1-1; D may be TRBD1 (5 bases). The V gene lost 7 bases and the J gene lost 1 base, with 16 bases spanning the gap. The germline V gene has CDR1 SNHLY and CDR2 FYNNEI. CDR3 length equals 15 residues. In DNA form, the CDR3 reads TGTGCCAGCATTCAGGACACCGCGTCGAACACTGAAGCTTTCTTT. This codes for CASIQDTASNTEAFF.

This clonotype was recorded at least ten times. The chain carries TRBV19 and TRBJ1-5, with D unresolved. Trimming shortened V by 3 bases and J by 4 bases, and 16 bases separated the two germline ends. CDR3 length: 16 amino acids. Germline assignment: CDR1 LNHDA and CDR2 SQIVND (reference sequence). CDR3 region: CASSMDFRARNQPQHF. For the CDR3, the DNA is TGTGCCAGTAGTATGGATTTTAGGGCCCGAAATCAGCCCCAGCATTTT.

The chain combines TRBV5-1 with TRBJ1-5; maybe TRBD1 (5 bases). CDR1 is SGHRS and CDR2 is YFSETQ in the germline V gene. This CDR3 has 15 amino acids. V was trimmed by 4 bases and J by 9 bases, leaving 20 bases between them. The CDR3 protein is CASSPSPGLARPQHF. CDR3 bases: TGCGCCAGCAGCCCCTCGCCAGGGTTGGCGAGGCCCCAGCATTTT.

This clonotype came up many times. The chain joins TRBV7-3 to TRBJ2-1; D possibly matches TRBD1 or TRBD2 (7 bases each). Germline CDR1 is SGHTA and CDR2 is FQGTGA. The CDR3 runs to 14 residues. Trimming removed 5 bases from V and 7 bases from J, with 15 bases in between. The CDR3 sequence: CASSTRGGVNEQFF. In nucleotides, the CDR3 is TGTGCCAGCAGCACCAGGGGGGGAGTAAATGAGCAGTTCTTC. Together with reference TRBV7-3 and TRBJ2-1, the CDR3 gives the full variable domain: GAGVSQTPSNKVTEKGKYVELRCDPISGHTALYWYRQSLGQGPEFLIYFQGTGAADDSGLPNDRFFAVRPEGSVSTLKIQRTERGDSAVYLCASSTRGGVNEQFFGPGTRLTVL.